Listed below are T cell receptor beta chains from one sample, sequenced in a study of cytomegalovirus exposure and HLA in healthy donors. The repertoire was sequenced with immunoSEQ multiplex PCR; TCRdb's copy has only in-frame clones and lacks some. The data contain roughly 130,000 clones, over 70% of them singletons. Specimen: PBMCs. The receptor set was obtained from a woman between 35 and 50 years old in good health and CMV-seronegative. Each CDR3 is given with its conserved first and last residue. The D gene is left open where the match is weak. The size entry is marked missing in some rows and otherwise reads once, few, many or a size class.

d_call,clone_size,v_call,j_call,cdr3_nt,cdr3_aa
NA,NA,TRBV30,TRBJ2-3,TGTGCCTGGAGTTTCCGGGGACTTGCCCGGCAGTATTTT,CAWSFRGLARQYF
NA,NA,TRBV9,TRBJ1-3,TGTGCCAGCAGCGTAACCCCTAGGACTTCCGGAAACACCATATATTTT,CASSVTPRTSGNTIYF
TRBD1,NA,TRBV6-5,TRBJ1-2,TGTGCCAGCAGTTCCCTACAGGGGACGCGATCTCAGGGCTACACCTTC,CASSSLQGTRSQGYTF
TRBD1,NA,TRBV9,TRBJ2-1,TGTGCCAGCAGCCGACAGGGGGAAGACAGTGTTAGGAATGAGCAGTTCTTC,CASSRQGEDSVRNEQFF
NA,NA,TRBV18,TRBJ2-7,TGTGCCAGCTCACTGACAGTAACCTACGAGCAGTACTTC,CASSLTVTYEQYF
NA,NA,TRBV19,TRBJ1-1,TGTGCCAGTACCTTAAGGTGGGCCATGAACACTGAAGCTTTCTTT,CASTLRWAMNTEAFF
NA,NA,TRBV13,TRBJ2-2,TGTGCCAGCAGCTTAGGACTAGTCGCCGGGGAGCTGTTTTTT,CASSLGLVAGELFF
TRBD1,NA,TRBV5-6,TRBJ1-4,TGTGCCAGCAGCTTAGACAGGGGGGCAACTAATGAAAAACTGTTTTTT,CASSLDRGATNEKLFF
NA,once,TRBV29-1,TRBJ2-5,TGCAGCCCTCTCTCGGGTGGTGGAGAGACCCAGTACTTC,CSPLSGGGETQYF
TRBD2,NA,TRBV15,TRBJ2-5,TGTGCCACCAGCAGCCTAGCGGGAGGTTGGAAGGAGACCCAGTACTTC,CATSSLAGGWKETQYF
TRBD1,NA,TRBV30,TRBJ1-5,TGTGCCTGGGCTCGACAGGGCGGTCAGCCCCAGCATTTT,CAWARQGGQPQHF
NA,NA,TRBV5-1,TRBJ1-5,TGCGCCAGCAGCTTGGGCGGGACGGCAAATCAGCCCCAGCATTTT,CASSLGGTANQPQHF
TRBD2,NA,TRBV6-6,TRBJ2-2,TGTGCCAGCAGTTCCGGGACTAGCTCAGCCGGGGAGCTGTTTTTT,CASSSGTSSAGELFF
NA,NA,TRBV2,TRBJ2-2,TGTGCCAGCATCCTAGGGGGAGCCGGGGAGCTGTTTTTT,CASILGGAGELFF
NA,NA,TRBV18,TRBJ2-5,TGTGCCAGCTCACCTTTGGGCGAAGGACAGCAAGAGACCCAGTACTTC,CASSPLGEGQQETQYF
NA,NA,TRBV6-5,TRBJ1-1,TGTGCCAGCAGTTACTCCGGGGTGTCGGGGACTGAAGCTTTCTTT,CASSYSGVSGTEAFF
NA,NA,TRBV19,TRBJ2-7,TGTGCCAGTAGTATACGGAGGACAGCCTACGAGCAGTACTTC,CASSIRRTAYEQYF
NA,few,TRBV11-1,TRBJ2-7,TGTGCCAGCAGCTTAGGATCTCTATACGAGCAGTACTTC,CASSLGSLYEQYF
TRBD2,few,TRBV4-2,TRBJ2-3,TGTGCCAGCAAGGAGCGGGGGGACCTTGGGGTTACGCAGTATTTT,CASKERGDLGVTQYF
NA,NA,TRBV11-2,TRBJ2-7,TGTGCCAGCAGCATCTTTGACGAGCAGTACTTC,CASSIFDEQYF
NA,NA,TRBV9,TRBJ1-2,TGTGCCAGCAGCGTTGGGGGGGCGAACTATGGCTACACCTTC,CASSVGGANYGYTF
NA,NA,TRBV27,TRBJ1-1,TGTGCCAGCAGTTCATGGGTGGGCAATACTGAAGCTTTCTTT,CASSSWVGNTEAFF
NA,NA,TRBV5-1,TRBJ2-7,TGCGCCAGCAGCTTGGAGGGGTCAGGGCAGACCTACGAGCAGTACTTC,CASSLEGSGQTYEQYF
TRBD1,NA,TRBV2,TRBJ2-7,TGTGCCAGCGGGGCGACCGACAGGGCCTACGAGCAGTACTTC,CASGATDRAYEQYF
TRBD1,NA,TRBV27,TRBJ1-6,TGTGCCAGCAGTTTATTGGGACAGGGGTGGTATAATTCACCCCTCCACTTT,CASSLLGQGWYNSPLHF